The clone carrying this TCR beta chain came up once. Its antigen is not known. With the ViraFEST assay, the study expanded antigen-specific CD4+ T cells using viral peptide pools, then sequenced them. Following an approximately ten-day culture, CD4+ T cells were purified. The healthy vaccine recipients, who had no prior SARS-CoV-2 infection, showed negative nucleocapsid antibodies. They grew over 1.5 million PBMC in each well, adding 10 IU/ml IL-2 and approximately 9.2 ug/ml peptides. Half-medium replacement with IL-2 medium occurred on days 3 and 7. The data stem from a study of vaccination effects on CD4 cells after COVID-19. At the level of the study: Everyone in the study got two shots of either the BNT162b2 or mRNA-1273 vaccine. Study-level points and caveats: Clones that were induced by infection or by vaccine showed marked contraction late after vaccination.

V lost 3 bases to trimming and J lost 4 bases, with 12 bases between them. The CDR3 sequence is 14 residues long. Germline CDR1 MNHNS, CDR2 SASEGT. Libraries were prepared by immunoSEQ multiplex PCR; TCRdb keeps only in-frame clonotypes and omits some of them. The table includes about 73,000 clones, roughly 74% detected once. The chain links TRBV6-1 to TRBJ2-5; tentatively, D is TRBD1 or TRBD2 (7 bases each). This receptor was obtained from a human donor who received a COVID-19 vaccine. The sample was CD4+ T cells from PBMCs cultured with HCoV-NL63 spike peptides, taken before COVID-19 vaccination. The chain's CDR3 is CASSDQGGGETQYF. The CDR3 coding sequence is TGTGCCAGCAGTGATCAGGGGGGGGGAGAGACCCAGTACTTC.